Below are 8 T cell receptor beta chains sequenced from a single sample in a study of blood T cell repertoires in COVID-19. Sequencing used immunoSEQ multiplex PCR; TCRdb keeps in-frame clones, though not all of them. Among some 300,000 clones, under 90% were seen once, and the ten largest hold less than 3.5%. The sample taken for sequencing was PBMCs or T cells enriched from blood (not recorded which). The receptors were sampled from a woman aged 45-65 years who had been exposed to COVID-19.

The CDR3 DNA reads as TGTGCCACCAGCGACGGGGTTCAGACTAATGAAAAACTGTTTTTT. It codes for CATSDGVQTNEKLFF. This rearrangement joins TRBV24-1 to TRBJ1-4; D gene unclear. V was trimmed by 7 bases and J by 2 bases, leaving 13 bases between them. Germline values: CDR1 KGHDR, CDR2 SFDVKD. There are 15 residues in the CDR3.

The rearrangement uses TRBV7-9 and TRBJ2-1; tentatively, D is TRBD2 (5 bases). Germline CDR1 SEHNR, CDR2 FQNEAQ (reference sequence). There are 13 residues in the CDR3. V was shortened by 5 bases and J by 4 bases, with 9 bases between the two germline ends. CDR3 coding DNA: TGTGCCAGCAGCGGAGGATCTTACAATGAGCAGTTCTTC. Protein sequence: CASSGGSYNEQFF. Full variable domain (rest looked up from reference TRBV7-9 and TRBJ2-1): DTGVSQNPRHKITKRGQNVTFRCDPISEHNRLYWYRQTLGQGPEFLTYFQNEAQLEKSRLLSDRFSAERPKGSFSTLEIQRTEQGDSAMYLCASSGGSYNEQFFGPGTRLTVL.

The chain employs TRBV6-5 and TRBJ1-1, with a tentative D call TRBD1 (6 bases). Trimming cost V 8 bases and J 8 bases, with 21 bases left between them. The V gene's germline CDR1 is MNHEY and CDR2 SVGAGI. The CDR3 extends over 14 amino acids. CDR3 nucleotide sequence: TGTGCCAGCGAGAACGACAGGCTGGGCCTAGAAGCTTTCTTT. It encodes CASENDRLGLEAFF.

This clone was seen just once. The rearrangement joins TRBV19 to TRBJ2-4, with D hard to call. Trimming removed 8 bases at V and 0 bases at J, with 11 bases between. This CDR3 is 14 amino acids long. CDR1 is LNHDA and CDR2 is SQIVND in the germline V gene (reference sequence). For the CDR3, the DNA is TGTGCCAGTGGCGCAGGATTAGCCAAAAACATTCAGTACTTC. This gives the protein CASGAGLAKNIQYF.

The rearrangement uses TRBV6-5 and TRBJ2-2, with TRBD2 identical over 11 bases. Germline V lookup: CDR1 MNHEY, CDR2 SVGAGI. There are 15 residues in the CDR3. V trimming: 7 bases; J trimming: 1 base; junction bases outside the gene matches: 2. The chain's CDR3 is CASIGLAGNTGELFF. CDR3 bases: TGTGCCAGCATCGGACTAGCGGGGAACACCGGGGAGCTGTTTTTT.

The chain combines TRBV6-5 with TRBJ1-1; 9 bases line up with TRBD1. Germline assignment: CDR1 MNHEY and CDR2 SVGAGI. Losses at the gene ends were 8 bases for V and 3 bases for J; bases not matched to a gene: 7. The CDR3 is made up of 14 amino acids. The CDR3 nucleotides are TGTGCCAGCTTACGGGACAGGGTGGACACTGAAGCTTTCTTT. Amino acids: CASLRDRVDTEAFF.

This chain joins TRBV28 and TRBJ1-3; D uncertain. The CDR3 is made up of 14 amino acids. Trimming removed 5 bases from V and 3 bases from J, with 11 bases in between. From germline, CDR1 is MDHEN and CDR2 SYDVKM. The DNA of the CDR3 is TGTGCCAGCAGTCGAGGGTCGGGTGGAAACACCATATATTTT. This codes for CASSRGSGGNTIYF.

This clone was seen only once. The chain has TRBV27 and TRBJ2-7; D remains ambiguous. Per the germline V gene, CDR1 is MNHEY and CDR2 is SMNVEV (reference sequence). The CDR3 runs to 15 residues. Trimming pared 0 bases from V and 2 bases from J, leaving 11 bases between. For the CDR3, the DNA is TGTGCCAGCAGTTTATCCCAACACCCCGCCTACGAGCAGTACTTC. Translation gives CASSLSQHPAYEQYF.